This is a list of T cell receptor beta chains from one sample in a study of cytomegalovirus exposure and HLA in healthy donors. Some clones are missing from TCRdb's copy, which holds only in-frame ones; the method was immunoSEQ multiplex PCR. The table has about 170,000 clones, around four fifths seen once. Input material: PBMCs. Source of these receptors: a female donor in good health and CMV-seronegative. Both conserved end residues are part of each CDR3. A D gene is named only where the DNA matches it firmly. Size values are once, few and many counts, or a class for expanded clones, and some rows have none.

D gene	clone size	V gene	J gene	CDR3 protein	CDR3 DNA
.	.	TRBV19	TRBJ2-2	CATSGGRTGELFF	TGTGCCACCTCAGGGGGGCGCACCGGGGAGCTGTTTTTT
TRBD1	once	TRBV28	TRBJ2-2	CASSNYRGAGELFF	TGTGCCAGCAGTAACTACAGGGGGGCCGGGGAGCTGTTTTTT
.	.	TRBV6-6	TRBJ1-6	CASTYVGQNSPLHF	TGTGCCAGCACCTACGTGGGGCAGAATTCACCCCTCCACTTT
TRBD2	.	TRBV18	TRBJ2-2	CASSPQYGRAAGELFF	TGTGCCAGCTCACCACAGTACGGGAGGGCCGCCGGGGAGCTGTTTTTT
TRBD2	.	TRBV5-4	TRBJ2-7	CASSWERGGFEQYF	TGTGCCAGCAGCTGGGAGCGGGGGGGGTTCGAGCAGTACTTC
.	once	TRBV28	TRBJ1-2	CASSLESPPNYGYTF	TGTGCCAGCAGCCTCGAGTCACCGCCAAACTATGGCTACACCTTC
.	.	TRBV27	TRBJ2-2	CASSFQTGNTGELFF	TGTGCCAGCAGTTTTCAGACAGGGAACACCGGGGAGCTGTTTTTT
TRBD2	.	TRBV2	TRBJ2-5	CASGLAGVWETQYF	TGTGCCAGCGGACTAGCGGGAGTCTGGGAGACCCAGTACTTC
TRBD2	.	TRBV5-1	TRBJ2-3	CASSLRLAGDSDTQYF	TGCGCCAGCAGCCTACGACTAGCGGGAGATTCAGATACGCAGTATTTT
TRBD1	.	TRBV19	TRBJ2-7	CASSRRQGSYEQYF	TGTGCCAGTAGCAGGCGACAGGGCTCCTACGAGCAGTACTTC
TRBD1	.	TRBV5-8	TRBJ1-1	CASSWRGQGAMRGTEAFF	TGTGCCAGCAGCTGGCGGGGACAGGGGGCCATGAGGGGGACTGAAGCTTTCTTT
.	.	TRBV7-8	TRBJ1-1	CASSLEQAGPILRSTEAFF	TGTGCCAGCAGCTTAGAGCAGGCGGGCCCCATACTAAGGAGCACTGAAGCTTTCTTT
.	.	TRBV5-5	TRBJ1-1	CASSPGTWTEAFF	TGTGCCAGCAGCCCCGGGACATGGACTGAAGCTTTCTTT
.	once	TRBV7-2	TRBJ1-2	CASTAGGVQAHYGYTF	TGTGCCAGCACGGCGGGGGGGGTACAGGCCCACTATGGCTACACCTTC
TRBD1	.	TRBV7-2	TRBJ1-4	CASSLVGQGAWEKLFF	TGTGCCAGCAGCTTAGTCGGCCAGGGGGCTTGGGAAAAACTGTTTTTT
TRBD2	.	TRBV7-6	TRBJ2-7	CASSLALAGGREEQYF	TGTGCCAGCAGCTTAGCACTAGCGGGAGGTCGGGAAGAGCAGTACTTC
TRBD1	.	TRBV28	TRBJ2-7	CASSLFDSGTGGIYEQYF	TGTGCCAGCAGTTTATTTGATTCCGGGACAGGGGGCATCTACGAGCAGTACTTC
.	.	TRBV4-3	TRBJ2-7	CASSQDTSLDYEQYF	TGCGCCAGCAGCCAAGACACTAGCTTGGACTACGAGCAGTACTTC
TRBD1	.	TRBV10-2	TRBJ2-3	CASSPGTGGTDTQYF	TGCGCCAGCAGCCCCGGGACAGGGGGCACAGATACGCAGTATTTT
.	.	TRBV2	TRBJ1-5	CASSEEGDSPNQPQHF	TGTGCCAGCAGTGAAGAAGGAGACAGCCCCAATCAGCCCCAGCATTTT
.	once	TRBV30	TRBJ2-7	CAWSPTGFWKYF	TGTGCCTGGAGCCCCACAGGGTTCTGGAAGTACTTC
TRBD1	.	TRBV27	TRBJ1-1	CASSNPGQANTEAFF	TGTGCCAGCAGTAACCCGGGACAGGCGAACACTGAAGCTTTCTTT
.	.	TRBV6-5	TRBJ2-7	CASSPNRDFRYEQYF	TGTGCCAGCAGCCCAAACCGGGACTTTCGCTACGAGCAGTACTTC
TRBD1	.	TRBV19	TRBJ1-5	CASSRATGGNQPQHF	TGTGCCAGTAGTAGAGCGACAGGGGGAAATCAGCCCCAGCATTTT
.	few	TRBV7-9	TRBJ2-2	CSSSFLSGELFF	TGTTCCAGCAGCTTTTTATCCGGGGAGCTGTTTTTT
.	.	TRBV4-3	TRBJ2-7	CASSSTGATTYGQYF	TGCGCCAGCAGCTCTACAGGTGCCACGACCTACGGGCAGTACTTC
TRBD2	.	TRBV6-6	TRBJ2-5	CASSYVAGGEEETQYF	TGTGCCAGCAGTTATGTAGCGGGAGGGGAAGAAGAGACCCAGTACTTC
TRBD1	.	TRBV9	TRBJ1-2	CASSKDPDRVDYGYTF	TGTGCCAGCAGCAAAGACCCCGACAGGGTAGACTATGGCTACACCTTC
.	.	TRBV7-2	TRBJ1-3	CASSFPSVNTIYF	TGTGCCAGCAGCTTTCCTTCCGTCAACACCATATATTTT
.	.	TRBV9	TRBJ1-2	CASTQRITGTVGGYTF	TGTGCCAGCACCCAGCGAATTACAGGGACGGTGGGGGGCTACACCTTC
.	.	TRBV5-5	TRBJ1-5	CASSLEEGRSQPQHF	TGTGCCAGCAGCTTGGAGGAGGGCCGGAGCCAGCCCCAGCATTTT
TRBD1	.	TRBV2	TRBJ1-6	CASSVDRGYSPLHF	TGTGCCAGCAGTGTCGACAGGGGATATTCACCCCTCCACTTT
TRBD1	.	TRBV14	TRBJ1-2	CASSTRSGGKGYTF	TGTGCCAGCAGCACCCGTTCAGGGGGGAAGGGCTACACCTTC
TRBD1	.	TRBV19	TRBJ1-3	CASHRGGNTIYF	TGTGCCAGCCACAGGGGGGGAAACACCATATATTTT
TRBD1	.	TRBV5-8	TRBJ2-5	CASSGGTGVVETQYF	TGTGCCAGCAGCGGGGGGACAGGGGTCGTAGAGACCCAGTACTTC
TRBD1	.	TRBV4-3	TRBJ1-2	CASSQELQGRNYGYTF	TGCGCCAGCAGCCAAGAATTACAGGGGCGCAACTATGGCTACACCTTC
TRBD1	.	TRBV6-6	TRBJ2-7	CASSPLGQGHEQYF	TGTGCCAGCAGTCCCCTGGGACAGGGACACGAGCAGTACTTC
.	once	TRBV11-3	TRBJ1-1	CASGRGNTEAFF	TGTGCCAGCGGGCGGGGGAACACTGAAGCTTTCTTT
.	.	TRBV7-9	TRBJ2-7	CASSLRDSGLPHEQYF	TGTGCCAGCAGCTTAAGGGATAGTGGACTACCCCACGAGCAGTACTTC
.	.	TRBV30	TRBJ2-2	CAWSKQGGTGELFF	TGTGCCTGGAGCAAACAGGGTGGGACCGGGGAGCTGTTTTTT
.	.	TRBV28	TRBJ1-6	CASSHRTTLGPLHF	TGTGCCAGCAGCCATCGGACAACGCTTGGGCCCCTCCACTTT
.	few	TRBV7-6	TRBJ1-1	CASSPGEGLTSTEAFF	TGTGCCAGCAGCCCCGGCGAGGGATTGACGAGCACTGAAGCTTTCTTT
TRBD1	.	TRBV25-1	TRBJ2-1	CASTPASGTGDYNEQFF	TGTGCCAGCACCCCCGCCTCCGGGACAGGGGATTACAATGAGCAGTTCTTC
TRBD1	few	TRBV19	TRBJ1-2	CATSIPGQGHYGYTF	TGTGCCACCTCTATACCGGGACAGGGGCACTATGGCTACACCTTC
.	.	TRBV18	TRBJ1-1	CASSPSGNTEAFF	TGTGCCAGCTCACCGTCAGGGAACACTGAAGCTTTCTTT
TRBD1	.	TRBV25-1	TRBJ1-5	CASSESGQGHQPQHF	TGTGCCAGCAGTGAATCTGGACAGGGACATCAGCCCCAGCATTTT
TRBD2	.	TRBV6-5	TRBJ2-7	CASSERGGRYEQYF	TGTGCCAGCAGCGAGCGGGGGGGCCGGTACGAGCAGTACTTC
.	.	TRBV5-4	TRBJ2-3	CASSYSTSTDTQYF	TGTGCCAGCAGCTACTCGACTAGCACAGATACGCAGTATTTT
TRBD1	once	TRBV30	TRBJ2-2	CACPVGTGTNTGELFF	TGTGCCTGTCCTGTGGGGACAGGGACGAACACCGGGGAGCTGTTTTTT
TRBD1	.	TRBV5-1	TRBJ2-1	CASSLETGGYNEQFF	TGCGCCAGCAGCTTGGAGACAGGGGGGTACAATGAGCAGTTCTTC
TRBD1	.	TRBV6-5	TRBJ1-4	CASRATGFEKLFF	TGTGCCAGCAGGGCGACAGGGTTTGAAAAACTGTTTTTT
.	.	TRBV21-1	TRBJ1-6	CASSIRTAANSPLHF	TGTGCCAGCAGCATTAGGACAGCAGCAAATTCACCCCTCCACTTT